The clone carrying this TCR beta chain was counted ten times or more. The entry originates in a study of prognosis after radiotherapy for stage I lung cancer. About the study: Enrolled patients were those with stage I non-small cell lung cancer, a group that was recruited between April 2018 and January 2019.

Multiplex PCR in two rounds served to amplify TCR beta CDR3 from genomic DNA. During first-round PCR, primers specific to each TRBV and TRBJ gene were used. Amplification in the second PCR round was performed with universal primers. TCRdb used MiXCR to reprocess the multiplex PCR reads, holding one entry per CDR3 protein. The profile shows about 15,000 distinct CDR3 sequences, around 40% of them singletons. The sample consisted of PBMCs, taken before or after stereotactic body radiation therapy (not recorded which). The origin of this receptor is a donor of 50 years or more with non-small cell lung cancer.

This chain's CDR3 is CASSQEGWGVSNYGYTF. In nucleotides, the CDR3 is TGTGCCAGCAGCCAAGAGGGCTGGGGGGTGTCTAACTATGGCTACACCTTC. This chain connects TRBV3-1 to TRBJ1-2, with D perhaps matching TRBD1 (5 bases). Germline V gene lookup returns CDR1 LGHDT and CDR2 YNNKEL (reference sequence). The V end was cut by 0 bases, the J end by 0 bases, with 14 bases between. The CDR3 covers 17 residues.